The T cell receptor beta chain described here comes from a study of T cells in Graves' hyperthyroidism and ophthalmopathy. Looked up from germline, CDR1 is DFQATT and CDR2 is SNEGSKA (reference sequence). The CDR3 is made up of 14 amino acids. The V gene end was trimmed by 6 bases and the J gene end by 1 base; junction bases not matched to a gene: 6. The investigators amplified TCR beta CDR3 regions from RNA transcripts. In the first-round RT-PCR of the TCR CDR3, the HTBI primer set was used. TCRdb used MiXCR to reprocess the multiplex PCR reads, holding one entry per CDR3 protein. This sample has more than 500,000 distinct CDR3 sequences, with around 15% found just once. Study-wide results and limits: A model of 13 V-J features distinguished ophthalmopathy from stable hyperthyroidism.

At least ten counts were recorded for this clonotype. The antigen remains unidentified. The sequence was collected from a woman younger than 45 with Graves' hyperthyroidism. This sequence joins TRBV20-1 and TRBJ2-4, with TRBD1 identical over 7 bases. The source material was blood. In nucleotides, the CDR3 is TGCAGTGCCCTGATCAGGGGGGCCAAAAACATTCAGTACTTC. Its protein is CSALIRGAKNIQYF.